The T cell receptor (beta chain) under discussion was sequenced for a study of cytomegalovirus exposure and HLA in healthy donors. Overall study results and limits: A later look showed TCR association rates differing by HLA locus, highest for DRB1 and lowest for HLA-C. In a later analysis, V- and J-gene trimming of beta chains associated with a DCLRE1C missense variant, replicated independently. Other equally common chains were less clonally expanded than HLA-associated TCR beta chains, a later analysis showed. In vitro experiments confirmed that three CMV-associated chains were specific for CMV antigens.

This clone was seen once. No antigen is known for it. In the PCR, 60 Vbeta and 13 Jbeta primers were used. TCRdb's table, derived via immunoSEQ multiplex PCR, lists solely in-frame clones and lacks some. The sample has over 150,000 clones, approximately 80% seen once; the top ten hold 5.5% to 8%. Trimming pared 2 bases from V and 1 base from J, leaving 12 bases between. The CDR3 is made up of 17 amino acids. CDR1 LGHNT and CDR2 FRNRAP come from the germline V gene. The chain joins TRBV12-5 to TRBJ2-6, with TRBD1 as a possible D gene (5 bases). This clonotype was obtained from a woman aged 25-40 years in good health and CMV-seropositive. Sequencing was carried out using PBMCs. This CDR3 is CASGLWQGRSGANVLTF. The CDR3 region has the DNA TGTGCTAGTGGTTTGTGGCAGGGTCGTTCTGGGGCCAACGTCCTGACTTTC.